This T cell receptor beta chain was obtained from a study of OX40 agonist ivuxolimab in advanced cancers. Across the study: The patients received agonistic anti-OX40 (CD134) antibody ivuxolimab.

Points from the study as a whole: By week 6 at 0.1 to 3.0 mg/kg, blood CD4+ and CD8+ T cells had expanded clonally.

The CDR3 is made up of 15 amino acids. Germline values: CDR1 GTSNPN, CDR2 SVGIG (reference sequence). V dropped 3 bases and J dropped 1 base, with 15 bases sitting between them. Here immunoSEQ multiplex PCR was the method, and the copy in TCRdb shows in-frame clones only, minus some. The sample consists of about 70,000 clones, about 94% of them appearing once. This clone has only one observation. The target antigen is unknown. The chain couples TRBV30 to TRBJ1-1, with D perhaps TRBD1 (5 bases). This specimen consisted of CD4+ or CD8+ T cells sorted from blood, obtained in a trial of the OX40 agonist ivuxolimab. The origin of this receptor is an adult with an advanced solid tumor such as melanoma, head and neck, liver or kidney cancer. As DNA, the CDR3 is TGTGCCTGGAGCTCCGCGCGGGGGAAGAACACTGAAGCTTTCTTT. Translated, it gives CAWSSARGKNTEAFF.